One and the same sample provided the 21 T cell receptor beta chains below, sequenced in a study of response to subunit inactivated influenza vaccine (dated 2018 in TCRdb). Receptors were amplified or captured by RT-PCR. Sequencing instrument: Illumina HiSeq 2500. TCRdb reanalyzed the raw reads on its own, using fastp at Q25 for trimming and MiXCR for clone calling, and kept in-frame beta chains. Each entry is one CDR3 protein sequence, shown with its most common DNA and genes. The sample contains approximately 300,000 distinct CDR3 sequences, approximately 20% of them found a single time. About 9.3% of the sample lies in the top ten. The sample consisted of PBMCs from blood, taken 21 months after vaccination. These receptors originate from a man aged 50-75 years who received an inactivated influenza vaccine. Donor details come from another sample of the same person, matched by shared clones.

V gene TRBV5-6 combines with J gene TRBJ1-1; D gene ambiguous. The CDR3 contains 12 residues. Germline assignment: CDR1 SGHDT and CDR2 YYEEEE. Between the trimmed V and J ends, which lost 2 bases and 4 bases, there was a span of 6 bases. The CDR3 reads CASSFGRTEAFF. CDR3 in DNA: TGTGCCAGCAGCTTTGGTCGCACTGAAGCTTTCTTT.

The rearrangement links TRBV11-2 to TRBJ1-4; D ambiguous. The CDR3 has 12 residues. Germline lookup yields CDR1 SGHAT and CDR2 FQNNGV. V was pared by 3 bases and J by 5 bases, with 4 bases between. CDR3 nucleotide sequence: TGTGCCAGCAGCTTTTCAAATGAAAAACTGTTTTTT. Protein sequence: CASSFSNEKLFF.

This chain joins TRBV20-1 and TRBJ1-5, with unresolved D. This CDR3 region has 12 residues. V gave up 0 bases and J gave up 6 bases, with 6 bases separating them. Germline lookup yields CDR1 DFQATT and CDR2 SNEGSKA (reference sequence). The CDR3: CSAREGGQPQHF. As DNA, the CDR3 is TGCAGTGCTAGAGAGGGTGGTCAGCCCCAGCATTTT.

This clonotype was seen repeatedly, ten times or more. The gene calls are TRBV12-3 or TRBV12-4 and TRBJ2-3; perhaps TRBD2 as D (6 bases). V was trimmed by 4 bases and J by 5 bases, leaving 16 bases between them. The CDR3 consists of 15 residues. The CDR3 bases are TGTGCCAGCAGTTCCGGGACTCTTACCTTAGATACGCAGTATTTT. As protein: CASSSGTLTLDTQYF.

This clonotype was seen only a few times. This chain links TRBV20-1 with TRBJ1-5; D unresolved. Germline V gives CDR1 DFQATT, CDR2 SNEGSKA (reference sequence). CDR3 length: 15 residues. V lost 6 bases, J lost 4 bases, and 19 bases lay in between. CDR3 sequence reads: CSARPDGVRNQPQHF. In nucleotides, the CDR3 is TGCAGTGCCCGACCGGATGGGGTACGGAATCAGCCCCAGCATTTT.

This clonotype was seen repeatedly, ten times or more. The chain employs TRBV29-1 and TRBJ1-5; D possibly corresponds to TRBD1 (5 bases). The CDR3 is 12 amino acids. The germline CDR1 and CDR2 sequences are SQVTM and ANQGSEA. The ends were cut back, 4 bases at V and 2 bases at J, with 6 bases in the middle. The CDR3 spells CSVGGGNQPQHF. The CDR3 bases are TGCAGCGTTGGAGGGGGCAATCAGCCCCAGCATTTT.

The J gene is TRBJ1-1, the V gene TRBV10-3, with TRBD1 identical over 10 bases. CDR1 and CDR2 (germline): ENHRY, SYGVKD. The V gene end was trimmed by 6 bases and the J gene end by 0 bases; junction bases not matched to a gene: 1. This CDR3 has 14 residues. For the CDR3, the DNA is TGTGCCATCAGGGACAGGGGGATGAACACTGAAGCTTTCTTT. Protein sequence: CAIRDRGMNTEAFF.

The J gene is TRBJ1-5, the V gene TRBV12-3 or TRBV12-4; D uncertain. The CDR3 consists of 14 residues. V lost 10 bases and J lost 2, with 15 bases in between. This CDR3 is CATRDLEGNQPQHF. DNA for the CDR3: TGTGCCACTCGGGATTTAGAGGGCAATCAGCCCCAGCATTTT.

This rearrangement joins TRBV12-3 or TRBV12-4 to TRBJ2-1; D ambiguous. The V and J ends lost 5 bases and 4 bases respectively, with 12 bases between them. There are 14 residues in the CDR3. For the CDR3, the DNA is TGTGCCAGCAGTCCGCCTACAAGATACAATGAGCAGTTCTTC. As protein: CASSPPTRYNEQFF.

This clonotype has just a few counts. The rearrangement uses TRBV18 and TRBJ1-1; D is unresolved. V shed 2 bases and J shed 0 bases, with 16 bases lying between them. The germline V gene has CDR1 KGHSH and CDR2 LQKENI. The CDR3 spans 17 residues. As DNA, the CDR3 is TGTGCCAGCTCACCAGGGCGTAGCGAGGCTTTGAACACTGAAGCTTTCTTT. Translating it yields CASSPGRSEALNTEAFF.

The rearrangement uses TRBV4-1 and TRBJ2-5; no firm D call. The length of the CDR3 is 15 residues. Germline-derived CDR1 and CDR2 are MGHRA and YSYEKL. The ends were cut back, 0 bases at V and 2 bases at J, with 10 bases in the middle. The CDR3, as DNA: TGCGCCAGCAGCCAAGAGAAAAACAGACAAGAGACCCAGTACTTC. Translating gives CASSQEKNRQETQYF.

CDR3 bases: TGTGCCAGCAGCCCCGGACCGGGAAATTCACCCCTCCACTTT. It codes for CASSPGPGNSPLHF. The chain combines TRBV12-3 or TRBV12-4 with TRBJ1-6; D not certain. The V end was cut by 6 bases, the J end by 7 bases, with 13 bases between. CDR3 length: 14 amino acids.

The chain uses TRBV20-1 and TRBJ2-7; no clear D. The CDR3 is made up of 13 amino acids. Germline CDR1 and CDR2: DFQATT and SNEGSKA (reference sequence). V was pared by 5 bases and J by 5 bases, with 16 bases between. CDR3 in amino acids: CSASLGLSHEQYF. Written as DNA, the CDR3 is TGCAGTGCTTCCTTGGGTCTTAGCCACGAGCAGTACTTC.

Note on this clonotype: The CDR3 does not end in the conserved phenylalanine or tryptophan, so this is likely a read error. This chain joins TRBV10-3 and TRBJ1-2, with D uncertain. The CDR3 contains 14 residues. The V gene's germline CDR1 is ENHRY and CDR2 SYGVKD. The V and J ends lost 0 bases and 4 bases respectively, with 9 bases between them. DNA for the CDR3: TGTGCCATCAGTGAGTCAGAAGGGCGCTATGGCTACACCATC. Protein product: CAISESEGRYGYTI.

This clonotype came up many times. This chain connects TRBV5-1 to TRBJ1-5; D perhaps matches TRBD1 (5 bases). Germline V gives CDR1 SGHRS, CDR2 YFSETQ. V was clipped by 1 base and J by 7 bases, with 12 bases between them. This CDR3 is 14 amino acids long. DNA of the CDR3: TGCGCCAGCAGCTTGCAGGGTACGGGACAGCCCCAGCATTTT. Translated, it gives CASSLQGTGQPQHF.

The rearrangement uses TRBV27 and TRBJ2-1; D call uncertain. Germline V gives CDR1 MNHEY, CDR2 SMNVEV (reference sequence). V was clipped by 11 bases and J by 10 bases, with 18 bases between them. This CDR3 spans 12 amino acids. The CDR3: CALHRRVGEQFF. The DNA for the CDR3 is TGTGCCTTACATCGACGGGTTGGCGAGCAGTTCTTC.

This clonotype was found many times. The J gene is TRBJ1-3, the V gene TRBV11-2; D remains ambiguous. The V end lost 5 bases, the J end lost 1 base, and 12 bases lay between the germline ends. Germline CDR1 SGHAT, CDR2 FQNNGV. The CDR3 loop spans 15 amino acids. DNA for the CDR3: TGTGCCAGCAGCCAGTCGGCCGGTTCTGGAAACACCATATATTTT. It codes for CASSQSAGSGNTIYF.

The rearrangement links TRBV3-1 to TRBJ1-1; no clear D gene. Germline V gene sequence: CDR1 LGHDT, CDR2 YNNKEL (reference sequence). The CDR3 is 13 residues long. V was pared by 0 bases and J by 3 bases, with 5 bases between. The DNA of the CDR3 is TGTGCCAGCAGCCAAGATCTGGACACTGAAGCTTTCTTT. Residues: CASSQDLDTEAFF.

The chain links TRBV4-1 to TRBJ2-4; D may be TRBD1 (6 bases). Trimming left V 3 bases short and J 4 bases short, with 16 bases between. Germline values: CDR1 MGHRA, CDR2 YSYEKL. This CDR3 has 16 amino acids. The CDR3 reads CASSQSPGAEKNIQYF. The CDR3 DNA reads as TGCGCCAGCAGCCAGAGCCCAGGGGCGGAGAAAAACATTCAGTACTTC.

The table lists this clonotype with many counts. CDR3 DNA: TGTGCCAGCAGCCAGATCTTCCCAAGACAGAGCCACTATGGCTACACCTTC. Translation: CASSQIFPRQSHYGYTF. The genes are TRBV3-1 and TRBJ1-2; maybe TRBD1 (5 bases). The germline CDR1 and CDR2 sequences are LGHDT and YNNKEL (reference sequence). V was trimmed by 3 bases and J by 3 bases, leaving 20 bases between them. This CDR3 has 17 residues.

This clonotype was observed a few times. The chain employs TRBV5-1 and TRBJ2-1; 7 bases match TRBD1. This CDR3 spans 14 amino acids. With 4 bases clipped from V and 4 bases from J, the junction kept 5 bases outside the gene matches. Germline V lookup: CDR1 SGHRS, CDR2 YFSETQ. The CDR3 spells CASSVPGQYNEQFF. For the CDR3, the DNA is TGCGCCAGCAGCGTCCCGGGACAGTACAATGAGCAGTTCTTC.